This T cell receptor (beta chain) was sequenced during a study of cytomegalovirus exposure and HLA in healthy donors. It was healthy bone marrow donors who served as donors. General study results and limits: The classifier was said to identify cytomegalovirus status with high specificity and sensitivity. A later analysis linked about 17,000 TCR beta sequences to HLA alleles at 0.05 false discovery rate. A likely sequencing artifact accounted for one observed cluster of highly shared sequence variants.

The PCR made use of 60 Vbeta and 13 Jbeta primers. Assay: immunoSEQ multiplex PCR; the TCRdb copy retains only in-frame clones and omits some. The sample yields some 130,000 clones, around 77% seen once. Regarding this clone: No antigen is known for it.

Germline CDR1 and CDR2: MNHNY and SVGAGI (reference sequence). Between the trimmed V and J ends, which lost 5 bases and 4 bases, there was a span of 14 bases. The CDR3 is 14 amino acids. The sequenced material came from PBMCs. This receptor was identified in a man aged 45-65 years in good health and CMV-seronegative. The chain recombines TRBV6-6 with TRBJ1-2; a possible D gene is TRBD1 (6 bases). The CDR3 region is CASSGQGRVYGYTF. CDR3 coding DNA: TGTGCCAGCAGTGGGCAGGGGAGAGTCTATGGCTACACCTTC.